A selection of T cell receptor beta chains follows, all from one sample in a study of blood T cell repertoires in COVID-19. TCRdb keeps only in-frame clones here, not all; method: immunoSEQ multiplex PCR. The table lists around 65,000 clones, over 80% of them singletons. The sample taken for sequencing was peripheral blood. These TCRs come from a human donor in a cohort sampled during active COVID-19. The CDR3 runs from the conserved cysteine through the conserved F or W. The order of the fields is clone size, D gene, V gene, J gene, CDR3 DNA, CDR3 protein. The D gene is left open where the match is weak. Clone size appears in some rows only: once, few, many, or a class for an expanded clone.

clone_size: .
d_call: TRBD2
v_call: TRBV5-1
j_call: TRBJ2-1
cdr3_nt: TGCGCCAGCAGCTTCGGTGGTAGCGGGGGCTTAAATGAGCAGTTCTTC
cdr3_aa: CASSFGGSGGLNEQFF

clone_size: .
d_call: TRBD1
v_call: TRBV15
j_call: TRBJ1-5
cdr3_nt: TGTGCCACCAGCCCCGGGACAGCCAGTGGGGGCAATCAGCCCCAGCATTTT
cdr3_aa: CATSPGTASGGNQPQHF

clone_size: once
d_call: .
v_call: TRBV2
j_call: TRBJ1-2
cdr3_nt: TGTGCCAGCAGCGGTACAGGGAACAAGGGCTATGGCTACACCTTC
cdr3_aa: CASSGTGNKGYGYTF

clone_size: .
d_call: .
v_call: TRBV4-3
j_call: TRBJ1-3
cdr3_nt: TGCGCCAGCAGCCAAGATTCGGGAAACACCATATATTTT
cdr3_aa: CASSQDSGNTIYF

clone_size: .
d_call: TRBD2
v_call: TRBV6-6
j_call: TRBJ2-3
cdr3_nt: TGTGCCAGCAGACGAGATTCGGGACTAGCGGGGGACAAACCCACAGATACGCAGTATTTT
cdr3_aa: CASRRDSGLAGDKPTDTQYF

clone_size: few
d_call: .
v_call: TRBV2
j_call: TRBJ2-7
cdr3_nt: TGTGCCAGCAGCCTTTCATCGGCAGGGACCTACGAGCAGTACTTC
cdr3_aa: CASSLSSAGTYEQYF

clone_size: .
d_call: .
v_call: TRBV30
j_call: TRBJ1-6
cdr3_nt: TGTGCCTGGACCGCCGGGGGGAGGAGCTCCTATAATTCACCCCTCCACTTT
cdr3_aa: CAWTAGGRSSYNSPLHF

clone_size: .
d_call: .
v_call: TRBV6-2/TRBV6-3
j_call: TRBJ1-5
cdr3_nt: TGTGCCAGCAGTTACTCGGCGGTACAAGGCAATCAGCCCCAGCATTTT
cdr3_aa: CASSYSAVQGNQPQHF

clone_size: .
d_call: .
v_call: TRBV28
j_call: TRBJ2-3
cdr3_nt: TGTGCCAGCAGTTTGAGGGTTCGGGTGGGAGATACGCAGTATTTT
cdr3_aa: CASSLRVRVGDTQYF

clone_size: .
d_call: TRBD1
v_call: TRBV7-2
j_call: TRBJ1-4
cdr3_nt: TGTGCCAGCAGGAGAGGGGGCCGCACTAATGAAAAACTGTTTTTT
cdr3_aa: CASRRGGRTNEKLFF

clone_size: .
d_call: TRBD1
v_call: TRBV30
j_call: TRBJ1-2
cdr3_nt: TGTGCCTGGAGTACCGGGACAGACTATGGCTACACCTTC
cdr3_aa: CAWSTGTDYGYTF

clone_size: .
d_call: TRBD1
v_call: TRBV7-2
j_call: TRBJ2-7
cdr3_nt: TGTGCCAGCACCCGGGACAGGGGGAACGAGCAGTACTTC
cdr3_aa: CASTRDRGNEQYF

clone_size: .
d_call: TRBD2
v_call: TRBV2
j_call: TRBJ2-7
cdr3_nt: TGTGCCAGCAGCCCCGGACTAGCTCTGGAGCAGTACTTC
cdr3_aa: CASSPGLALEQYF

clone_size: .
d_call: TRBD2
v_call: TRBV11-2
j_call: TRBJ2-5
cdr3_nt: TGTGCCAGCAGCGTTAGCGGGGGAATACAAGAGACCCAGTACTTC
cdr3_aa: CASSVSGGIQETQYF

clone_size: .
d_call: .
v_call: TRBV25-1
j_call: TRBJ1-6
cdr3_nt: TGTGCCAGCACCGCCAGCTCCTATAATTCACCCCTCCACTTT
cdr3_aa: CASTASSYNSPLHF

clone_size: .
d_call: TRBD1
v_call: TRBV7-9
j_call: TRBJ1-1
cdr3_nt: TGTGCCAGCAGCCCAGACAGGGGGATGAACACTGAAGCTTTCTTT
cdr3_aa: CASSPDRGMNTEAFF

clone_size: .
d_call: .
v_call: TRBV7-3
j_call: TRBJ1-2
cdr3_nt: TGTGCCAGCGGCCTCGGACATTCCGGGGGCTACACCTTC
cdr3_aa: CASGLGHSGGYTF

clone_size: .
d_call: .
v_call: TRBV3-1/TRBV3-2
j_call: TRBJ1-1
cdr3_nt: TGTGCCAGCAGCCAAGTTGCCCCGGGCACTGAAGCTTTCTTT
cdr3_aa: CASSQVAPGTEAFF

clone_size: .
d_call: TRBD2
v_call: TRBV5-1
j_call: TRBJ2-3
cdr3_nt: TGCGCCAGCAGGCCGCTAGCGGGGGTGGATACGCAGTATTTT
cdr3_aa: CASRPLAGVDTQYF

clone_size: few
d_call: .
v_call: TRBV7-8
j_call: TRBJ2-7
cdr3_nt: TGTGCCAGCAGCGTAAGTAGCACCTACGAGCAGTACTTC
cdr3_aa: CASSVSSTYEQYF

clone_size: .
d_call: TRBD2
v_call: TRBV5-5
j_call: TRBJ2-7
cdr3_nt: TGTGCCAGCAGCTCAACTAGCGGGGCAGCCTACGAGCAGTACTTC
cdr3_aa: CASSSTSGAAYEQYF

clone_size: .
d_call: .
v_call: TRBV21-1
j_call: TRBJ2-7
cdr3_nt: TGTGCCAGCAGCAAACACTACAGGGTCTATATCTACGAGCAGTACTTC
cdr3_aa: CASSKHYRVYIYEQYF

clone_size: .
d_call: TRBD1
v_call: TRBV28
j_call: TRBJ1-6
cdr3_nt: TGTGCCAGCAGTAGGGGGACAGGGAACGTTTTATTGAATTCACCCCTCCACTTT
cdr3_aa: CASSRGTGNVLLNSPLHF

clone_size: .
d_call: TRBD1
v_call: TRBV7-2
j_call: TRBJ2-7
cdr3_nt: TGTGCCAGCAGCTCACACGGGACAGGTAGCTCCTACGAGCAGTACTTC
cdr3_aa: CASSSHGTGSSYEQYF

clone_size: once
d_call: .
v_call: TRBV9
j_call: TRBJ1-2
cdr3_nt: TGTGCCAGCAGCGTAGAATATAACTATGGCTACACCTTC
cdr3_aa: CASSVEYNYGYTF

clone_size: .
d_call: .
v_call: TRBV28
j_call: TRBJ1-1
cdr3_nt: TGTGCCAGCAGTATAAGGGGTTACACTGAAGCTTTCTTT
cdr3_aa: CASSIRGYTEAFF

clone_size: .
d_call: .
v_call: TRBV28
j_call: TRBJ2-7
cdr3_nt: TGTGCCAGCAGCATCCGGGGGTTAACCTACGAGCAGTACTTC
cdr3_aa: CASSIRGLTYEQYF

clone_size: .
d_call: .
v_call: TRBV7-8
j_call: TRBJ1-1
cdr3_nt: TGTGCCAGCAGCGAACAAGGTAGACTTGAAGCTTTCTTT
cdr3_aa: CASSEQGRLEAFF

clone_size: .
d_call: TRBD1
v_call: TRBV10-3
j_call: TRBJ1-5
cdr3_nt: TGTGCCATCAGGGAGAGGACAGGCCCGAATCAGCCCCAGCATTTT
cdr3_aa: CAIRERTGPNQPQHF

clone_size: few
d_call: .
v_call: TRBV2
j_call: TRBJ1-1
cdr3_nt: TGTGCCAGCAGTGAAAGGCGAGGTATGAACACTGAAGCTTTCTTT
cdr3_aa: CASSERRGMNTEAFF

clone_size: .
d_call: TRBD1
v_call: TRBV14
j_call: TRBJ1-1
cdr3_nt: TGTGCCAGCAGCCCCGGTGGGACAGGGGGCCTAGAAGCTTTCTTT
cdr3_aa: CASSPGGTGGLEAFF

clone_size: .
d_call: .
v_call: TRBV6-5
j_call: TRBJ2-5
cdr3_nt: TGTGCCAGCAGTTACTCGACAGCGCAAGAGACCCAGTACTTC
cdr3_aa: CASSYSTAQETQYF

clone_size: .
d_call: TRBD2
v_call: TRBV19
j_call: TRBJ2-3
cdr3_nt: TGTGCCAGTAGTATAGGCGGGGGGCAAGCAGATACGCAGTATTTT
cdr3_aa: CASSIGGGQADTQYF

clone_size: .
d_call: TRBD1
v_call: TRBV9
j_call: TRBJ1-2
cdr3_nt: TGTGCCAGCAGCGGAGAACGGGACAGGGGGGTCTATGGCTACACCTTC
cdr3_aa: CASSGERDRGVYGYTF

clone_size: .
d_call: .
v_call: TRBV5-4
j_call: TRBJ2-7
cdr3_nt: TGTGCCAGCAGCTGGGGGGACTCGAGCTCCTACGAGCAGTACTTC
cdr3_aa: CASSWGDSSSYEQYF

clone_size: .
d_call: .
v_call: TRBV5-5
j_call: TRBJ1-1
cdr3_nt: TGTGCCAGCAGCTTAAACAGAAAGAACACTGAAGCTTTCTTT
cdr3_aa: CASSLNRKNTEAFF

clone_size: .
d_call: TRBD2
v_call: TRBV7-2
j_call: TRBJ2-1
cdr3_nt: TGTGCCAGCAGCTTACGGGGGGGCGGGACGTACAATGAGCAGTTCTTC
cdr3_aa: CASSLRGGGTYNEQFF

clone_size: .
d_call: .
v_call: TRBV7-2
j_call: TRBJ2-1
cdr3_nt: TGTGCCAGCAGGGATGGACTACACAATGAGCAGTTCTTC
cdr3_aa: CASRDGLHNEQFF

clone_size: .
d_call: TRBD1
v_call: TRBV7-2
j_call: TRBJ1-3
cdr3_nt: TGTGCCAGCAGCTTAGGGACAGGGGTTGGAAACACCATATATTTT
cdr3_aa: CASSLGTGVGNTIYF

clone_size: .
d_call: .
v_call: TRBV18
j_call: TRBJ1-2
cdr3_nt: TGTGCCAGCTCACAGGATAGGACAGCTTATGGCTACACCTTC
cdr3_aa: CASSQDRTAYGYTF

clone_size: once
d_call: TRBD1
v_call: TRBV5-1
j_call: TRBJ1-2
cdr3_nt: TGCGCCAGCAGCCCGGACAGGGGAAACTATGGCTACACCTTC
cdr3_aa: CASSPDRGNYGYTF

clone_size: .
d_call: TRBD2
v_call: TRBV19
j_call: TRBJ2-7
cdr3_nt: TGTGCCAGTAGTAAGACTAGCGGATACGAGCAGTACTTC
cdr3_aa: CASSKTSGYEQYF

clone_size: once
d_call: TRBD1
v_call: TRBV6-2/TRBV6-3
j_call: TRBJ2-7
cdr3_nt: TGTGCCAGCAGTTACTCACAGGGGGCTTACGAGCAGTACTTC
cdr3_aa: CASSYSQGAYEQYF

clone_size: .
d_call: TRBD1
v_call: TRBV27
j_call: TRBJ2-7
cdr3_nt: TGTGCCAGCAGTCCCTGGACAGGGGGCGACGAGCAGTACTTC
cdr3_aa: CASSPWTGGDEQYF

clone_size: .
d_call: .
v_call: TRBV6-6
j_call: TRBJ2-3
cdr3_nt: TGTGCCAGCAGTTACTCGAGGCGGGGGCACACAGATACGCAGTATTTT
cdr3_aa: CASSYSRRGHTDTQYF

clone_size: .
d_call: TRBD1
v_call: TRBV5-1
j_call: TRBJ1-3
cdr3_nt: TGCGCCAGCAGCTCAGAGGGACAGGGGTCTCTCTCTGGAAACACCATATATTTT
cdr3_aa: CASSSEGQGSLSGNTIYF

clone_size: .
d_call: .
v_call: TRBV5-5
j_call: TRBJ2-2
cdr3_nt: TGTGCCAGCAGCTTCCGGGAACGATCCACCGGGGAGCTGTTTTTT
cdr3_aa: CASSFRERSTGELFF

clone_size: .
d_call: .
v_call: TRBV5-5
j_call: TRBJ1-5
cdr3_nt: TGTGCCAGCAGCCCCCTCCCGGGGTCGAATCAGCCCCAGCATTTT
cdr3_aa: CASSPLPGSNQPQHF

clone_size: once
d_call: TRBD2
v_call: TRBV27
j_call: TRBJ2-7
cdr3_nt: TGTGCCAGCAGTTTAACGGGGGGGCGCGAGCAGTACTTC
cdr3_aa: CASSLTGGREQYF

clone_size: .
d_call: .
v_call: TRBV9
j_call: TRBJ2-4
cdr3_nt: TGTGCCAGCAGCGTAGGGGGTAGCGGAATCAAAAACATTCAGTACTTC
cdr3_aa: CASSVGGSGIKNIQYF

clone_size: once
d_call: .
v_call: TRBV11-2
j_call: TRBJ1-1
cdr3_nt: TGTGCCAGCAGCTTAAGGCAGGGAAGCACTGAAGCTTTCTTT
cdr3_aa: CASSLRQGSTEAFF

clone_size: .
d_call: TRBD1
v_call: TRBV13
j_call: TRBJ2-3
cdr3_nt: TGTGCCAGCAGCCAGGGGGCATTGCGCACAGATACGCAGTATTTT
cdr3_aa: CASSQGALRTDTQYF